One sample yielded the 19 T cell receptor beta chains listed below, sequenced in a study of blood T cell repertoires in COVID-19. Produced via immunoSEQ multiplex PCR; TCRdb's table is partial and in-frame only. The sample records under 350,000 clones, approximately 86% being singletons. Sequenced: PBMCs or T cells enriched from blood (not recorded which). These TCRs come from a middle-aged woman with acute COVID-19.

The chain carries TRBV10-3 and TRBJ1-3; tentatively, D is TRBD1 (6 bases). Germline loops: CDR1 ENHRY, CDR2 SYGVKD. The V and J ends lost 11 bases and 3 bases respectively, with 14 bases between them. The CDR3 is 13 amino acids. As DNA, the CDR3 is TGTGCCTCCAATGTGGACAGTGGAAACACCATATATTTT. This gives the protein CASNVDSGNTIYF.

CDR3 DNA sequence: TGCGCCAGCAGGGTTATGGGACAGGGCGCTTCACCCCTCCACTTT. This sequence encodes CASRVMGQGASPLHF. The V and J genes are TRBV5-1 and TRBJ1-6; TRBD1 aligns across 9 bases. The CDR3 has 15 amino acids. V lost 5 bases, J lost 9 bases, and 9 bases stayed unmatched. Germline V gene data show CDR1 as SGHRS and CDR2 as YFSETQ.

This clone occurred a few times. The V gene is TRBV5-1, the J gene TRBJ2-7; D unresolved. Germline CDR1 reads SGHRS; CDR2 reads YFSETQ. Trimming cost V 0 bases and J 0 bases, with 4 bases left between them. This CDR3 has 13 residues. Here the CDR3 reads CASSLAVSYEQYF. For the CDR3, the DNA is TGCGCCAGCAGCTTGGCCGTCTCCTACGAGCAGTACTTC.

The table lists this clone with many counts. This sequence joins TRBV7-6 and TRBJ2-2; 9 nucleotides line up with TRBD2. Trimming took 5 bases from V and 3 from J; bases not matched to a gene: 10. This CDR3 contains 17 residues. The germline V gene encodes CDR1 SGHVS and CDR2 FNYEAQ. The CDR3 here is CASSRFWREGYTGELFF. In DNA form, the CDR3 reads TGTGCCAGCAGCCGATTCTGGCGGGAGGGTTACACCGGGGAGCTGTTTTTT.

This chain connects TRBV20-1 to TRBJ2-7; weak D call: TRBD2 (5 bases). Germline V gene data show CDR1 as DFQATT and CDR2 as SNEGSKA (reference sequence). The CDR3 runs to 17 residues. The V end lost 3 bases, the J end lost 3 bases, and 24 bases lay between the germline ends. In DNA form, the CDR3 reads TGCAGTGCTAGTCTCCGGATTAAATTCCGGGGAAACTACGAGCAGTACTTC. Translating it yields CSASLRIKFRGNYEQYF.

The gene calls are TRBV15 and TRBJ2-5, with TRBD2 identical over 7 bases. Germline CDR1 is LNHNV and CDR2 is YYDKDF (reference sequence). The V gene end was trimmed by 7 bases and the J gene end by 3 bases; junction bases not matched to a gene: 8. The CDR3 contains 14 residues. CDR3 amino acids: CATTVESGEETQYF. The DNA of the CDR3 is TGTGCCACCACGGTCGAGAGCGGGGAAGAGACCCAGTACTTC. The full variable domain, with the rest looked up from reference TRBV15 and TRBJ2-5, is DAMVIQNPRYQVTQFGKPVTLSCSQTLNHNVMYWYQQKSSQAPKLLFHYYDKDFNNEADTPDNFQSRRPNTSFCFLDIRSPGLGDTAMYLCATTVESGEETQYFGPGTRLLVL.

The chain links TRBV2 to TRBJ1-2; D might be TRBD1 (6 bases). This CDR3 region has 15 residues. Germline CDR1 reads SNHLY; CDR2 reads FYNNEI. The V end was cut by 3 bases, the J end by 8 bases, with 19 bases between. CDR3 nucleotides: TGTGCCAGCAGTGAGGATCGGGGGGCGCAATTGGGCTACACCTTC. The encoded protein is CASSEDRGAQLGYTF.

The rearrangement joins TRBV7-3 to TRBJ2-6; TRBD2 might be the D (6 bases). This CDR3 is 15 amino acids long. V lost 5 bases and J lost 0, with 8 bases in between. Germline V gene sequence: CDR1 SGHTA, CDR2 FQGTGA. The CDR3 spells CASSPGGSGANVLTF. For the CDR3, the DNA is TGTGCCAGCAGCCCCGGGGGCTCTGGGGCCAACGTCCTGACTTTC.

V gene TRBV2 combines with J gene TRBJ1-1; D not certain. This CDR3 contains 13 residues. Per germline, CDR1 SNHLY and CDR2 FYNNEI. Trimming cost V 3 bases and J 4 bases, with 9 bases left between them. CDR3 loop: CASSDRGGTEAFF. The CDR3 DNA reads TGTGCCAGCAGTGACCGGGGAGGCACTGAAGCTTTCTTT.

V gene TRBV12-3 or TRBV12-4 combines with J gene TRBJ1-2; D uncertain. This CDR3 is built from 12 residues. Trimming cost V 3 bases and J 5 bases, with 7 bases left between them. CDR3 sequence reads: CASSFNGYGYTF. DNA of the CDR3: TGTGCCAGCAGTTTTAACGGTTATGGCTACACCTTC.

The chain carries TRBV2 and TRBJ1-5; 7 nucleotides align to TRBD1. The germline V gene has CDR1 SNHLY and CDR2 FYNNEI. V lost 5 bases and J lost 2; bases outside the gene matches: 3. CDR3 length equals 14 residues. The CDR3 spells CASSPGGGNQPQHF. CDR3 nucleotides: TGTGCCAGCAGTCCAGGGGGTGGCAATCAGCCCCAGCATTTT.

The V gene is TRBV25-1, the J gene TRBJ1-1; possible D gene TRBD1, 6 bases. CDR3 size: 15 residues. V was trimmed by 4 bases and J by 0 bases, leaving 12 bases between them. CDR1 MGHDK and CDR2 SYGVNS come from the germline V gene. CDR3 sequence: CASSAAGQLNTEAFF. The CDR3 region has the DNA TGTGCCAGCAGTGCCGCCGGACAGCTGAACACTGAAGCTTTCTTT.

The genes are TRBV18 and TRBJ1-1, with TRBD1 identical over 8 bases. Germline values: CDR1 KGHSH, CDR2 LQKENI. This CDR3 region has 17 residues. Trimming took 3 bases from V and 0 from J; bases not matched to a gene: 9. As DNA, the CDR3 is TGTGCCAGCTCACCCCCGGGACAGGCAATTTTGAACACTGAAGCTTTCTTT. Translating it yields CASSPPGQAILNTEAFF.

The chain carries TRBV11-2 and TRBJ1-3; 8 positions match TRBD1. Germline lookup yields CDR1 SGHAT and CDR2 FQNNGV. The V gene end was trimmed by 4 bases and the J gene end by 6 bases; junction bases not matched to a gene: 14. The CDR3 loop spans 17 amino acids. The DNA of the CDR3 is TGTGCCAGCAGCTCTACACCGGGACAGGTTCTTTCAAACACCATATATTTT. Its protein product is CASSSTPGQVLSNTIYF. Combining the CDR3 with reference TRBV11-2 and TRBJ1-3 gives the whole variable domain EAGVAQSPRYKIIEKRQSVAFWCNPISGHATLYWYQQILGQGPKLLIQFQNNGVVDDSQLPKDRFSAERLKGVDSTLKIQPAKLEDSAVYLCASSSTPGQVLSNTIYFGEGSWLTVV.

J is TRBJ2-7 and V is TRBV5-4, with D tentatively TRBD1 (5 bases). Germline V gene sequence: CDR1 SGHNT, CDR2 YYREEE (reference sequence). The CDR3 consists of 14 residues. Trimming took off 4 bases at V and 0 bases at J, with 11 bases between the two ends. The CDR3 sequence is CASSPDRSSYEQYF. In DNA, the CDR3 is TGTGCCAGCAGCCCCGACAGAAGCTCCTACGAGCAGTACTTC.

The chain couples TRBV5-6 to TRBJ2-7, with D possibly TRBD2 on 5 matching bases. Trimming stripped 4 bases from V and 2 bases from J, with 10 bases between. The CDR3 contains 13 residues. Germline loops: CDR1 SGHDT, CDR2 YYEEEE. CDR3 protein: CASSPRRAYEQYF. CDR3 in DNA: TGTGCCAGCAGCCCCAGGCGGGCCTACGAGCAGTACTTC.

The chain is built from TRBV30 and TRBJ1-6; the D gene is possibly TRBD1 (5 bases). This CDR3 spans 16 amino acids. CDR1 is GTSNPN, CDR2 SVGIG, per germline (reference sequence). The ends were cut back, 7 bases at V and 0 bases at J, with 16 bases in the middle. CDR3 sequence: CASGGFKCSYNSPLHF. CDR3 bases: TGTGCCTCGGGGGGATTTAAATGCTCCTATAATTCACCCCTCCACTTT.

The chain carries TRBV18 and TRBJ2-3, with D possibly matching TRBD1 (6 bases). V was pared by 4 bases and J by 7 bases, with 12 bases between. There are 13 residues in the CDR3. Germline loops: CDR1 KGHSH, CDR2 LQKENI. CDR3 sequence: CASSLGTPNTQYF. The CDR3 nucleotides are TGTGCCAGCTCACTCGGGACACCAAATACGCAGTATTTT. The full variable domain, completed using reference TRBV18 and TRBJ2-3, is NAGVMQNPRHLVRRRGQEARLRCSPMKGHSHVYWYRQLPEEGLKFMVYLQKENIIDESGMPKERFSAEFPKEGPSILRIQQVVRGDSAAYFCASSLGTPNTQYFGPGTRLTVL.

This CDR3 reads CASSLFSGQSNEKLFF. DNA of the CDR3: TGTGCCAGCAGTTTATTTTCGGGACAGAGCAATGAAAAACTGTTTTTT. V gene TRBV27 combines with J gene TRBJ1-4; 7 nucleotides match TRBD1. The CDR3 covers 16 residues. Per the germline V gene, CDR1 is MNHEY and CDR2 is SMNVEV (reference sequence). The V segment lost 1 base and the J segment 5 bases; nucleotides outside the gene matches: 7.